This TCR beta chain was found in a study of blood T cell repertoires in COVID-19. Overall study context: Acute and convalescent COVID-19 specimens originated in the United States, Italy and Spain.

The repertoire was sequenced with immunoSEQ multiplex PCR; TCRdb's copy has only in-frame clones and lacks some. This sample has about 280,000 clones; roughly 85% occur once, and the top ten carry over 6%. Germline CDR1 and CDR2: SNHLY and FYNNEI. V lost 6 bases and J lost 7; bases outside the gene matches: 8. This CDR3 is 14 amino acids long. Symptom resolution, clearance, or two negative PCRs marked donors in Cohort 3 as recovered. The rearrangement links TRBV2 to TRBJ1-1; 10 bases are a match to TRBD1. Material for sequencing was PBMCs or T cells enriched from blood (not recorded which). The TCR originated in a woman aged 35 to 49 who had recovered from COVID-19. The CDR3 bases are TGTGCCAGCAGGGCCCGACAGGGGGCAGATGAAGCTTTCTTT. Translating it yields CASRARQGADEAFF. Full variable domain (remainder filled in from reference TRBV2 and TRBJ1-1): EPEVTQTPSHQVTQMGQEVILRCVPISNHLYFYWYRQILGQKVEFLVSFYNNEISEKSEIFDDQFSVERPDGSNFTLKIRSTKLEDSAMYFCASRARQGADEAFFGQGTRLTVV.